This passage covers 14 T cell receptor beta chains from one sample sequenced in a study of T cells in Graves' hyperthyroidism and ophthalmopathy. TCR beta CDR3 sequences were amplified from RNA transcripts. First-round RT-PCR with HTBI primers amplified the TCR CDR3 region. One entry per CDR3 protein results from TCRdb running MiXCR on the multiplex PCR reads. The repertoire holds about 410,000 distinct CDR3 sequences, with about 14% as singletons. Sequenced: blood. The receptor set was obtained from a man in his late teens or twenties with Graves' ophthalmopathy.

Regarding this clonotype: A much larger clone differs from this one at a single base, so this may be a read error. This rearrangement joins TRBV20-1 to TRBJ1-2; the match to TRBD1 covers 9 bases. This CDR3 is built from 12 residues. V gave up 7 bases and J gave up 6 bases; unmatched junction bases: 6. Germline V CDR1 and CDR2: DFQATT, SNEGSKA (reference sequence). Written as DNA, the CDR3 is TGCAGTGTCGACAGGGGGGACCATGGCTACACCTTC. Its protein product is CSVDRGDHGYTF.

The chain joins TRBV11-3 to TRBJ2-1; D call uncertain. The CDR3 runs 14 residues. Per the germline V gene, CDR1 is SGHNT and CDR2 is YENEEA. The V end lost 7 bases, the J end lost 0 bases, and 10 bases lay between the germline ends. As DNA, the CDR3 is TGTGCCAGCACATCCCCGGTCTCCTACAATGAGCAGTTCTTC. It is translated as CASTSPVSYNEQFF.

The rearrangement links TRBV19 to TRBJ2-1, with D possibly being TRBD2 (5 bases). The CDR3 runs to 15 residues. The germline gives CDR1 LNHDA, CDR2 SQIVND (reference sequence). V shed 1 base and J shed 8 bases, with 15 bases lying between them. This CDR3 reads CASSIGVGLAHEQFF. The CDR3 DNA reads as TGTGCCAGTAGTATAGGGGTTGGGCTAGCCCATGAGCAGTTCTTC.

This chain uses TRBV5-1 with TRBJ2-3, with 10 bases lining up with TRBD2. V shed 0 bases, J shed 2 bases, and the junction held 15 bases outside the gene matches. The CDR3 runs 20 residues. Germline CDR1 and CDR2: SGHRS and YFSETQ. CDR3: CASSLVPAPSGRGSTDTQYF. As DNA, the CDR3 is TGCGCCAGCAGCTTGGTTCCGGCCCCTAGCGGGAGAGGGTCCACAGATACGCAGTATTTT.

This clonotype has a count of ten or more. The chain recombines TRBV3-1 with TRBJ2-5; tentatively, D is TRBD1 (6 bases). Looked up from germline, CDR1 is LGHDT and CDR2 is YNNKEL (reference sequence). V was trimmed by 0 bases and J by 3 bases, leaving 8 bases between them. The length of the CDR3 is 14 residues. CDR3 region: CASSQDSGEETQYF. The CDR3 nucleotides are TGTGCCAGCAGCCAAGATTCAGGGGAAGAGACCCAGTACTTC.

This clonotype was seen repeatedly, ten times or more. This sequence joins TRBV5-1 and TRBJ2-3; D possibly corresponds to TRBD1 (7 bases). Germline CDR1 SGHRS, CDR2 YFSETQ. The V gene lost 4 bases and the J gene lost 5 bases, with 17 bases spanning the gap. The CDR3 has 15 residues. CDR3 nucleotide sequence: TGCGCCAGCAGCCTTGGCGGGACAGTGGGAGATACGCAGTATTTT. Its protein is CASSLGGTVGDTQYF.

Concerning this clonotype: One base away lies a much larger clone, so this may be a sequencing read error. V is TRBV5-1 and J is TRBJ2-7; 8 nucleotides match TRBD2. There are 16 residues in the CDR3. The J segment lost 5 bases and the V segment lost 0 bases, leaving 10 bases of the junction unmatched. The germline gives CDR1 SGHRS, CDR2 YFSETQ. CDR3 amino acids: CASSLAPGGAYHEQYF. DNA for the CDR3: TGCGCCAGCAGCTTGGCTCCGGGGGGGGCCTACCACGAGCAGTACTTC.

CDR3 sequence reads: CASSPTGGLSGANVLTF. In DNA, the CDR3 is TGTGCCAGCAGCCCCACTGGCGGTCTCTCTGGGGCCAACGTCCTGACTTTC. V is TRBV13 and J is TRBJ2-6; D unresolved. The CDR3 spans 17 residues. In germline, CDR1 is PRHDT, CDR2 FYEKMQ (reference sequence). V lost 5 bases and J 0 bases, leaving 14 bases between the germline ends.

This clonotype was counted ten times or more. V usage is TRBV30 and J usage is TRBJ1-1; D may be TRBD1 (5 bases). Germline loops: CDR1 GTSNPN, CDR2 SVGIG (reference sequence). The CDR3 sequence is 12 residues long. Trimming cost V 7 bases and J 0 bases, with 9 bases left between them. The CDR3 DNA follows: TGTGCCTTACAGGACCTGAACACTGAAGCTTTCTTT. Its translation is CALQDLNTEAFF.

The genes are TRBV4-1 and TRBJ2-7, with a tentative D call TRBD2 (5 bases). The CDR3 consists of 16 residues. V was clipped by 1 base and J by 4 bases, with 17 bases between them. The germline CDR1 and CDR2 sequences are MGHRA and YSYEKL. The CDR3 coding sequence is TGCGCCAGCAGCCAAGGAGTGGCGGGCATTCAGTACGAGCAGTACTTC. It encodes CASSQGVAGIQYEQYF.

This clonotype was observed many times. J is TRBJ1-2 and V is TRBV15; D gene uncertain. The germline V gene encodes CDR1 LNHNV and CDR2 YYDKDF (reference sequence). The CDR3 length is 13 residues. Trimming removed 4 bases from V and 4 bases from J, with 10 bases in between. The CDR3 loop is CATSIAAGYGYTF. The DNA for the CDR3 is TGTGCCACCAGCATTGCTGCGGGCTATGGCTACACCTTC.

This clonotype was seen at least ten times. The chain carries TRBV15 and TRBJ1-2, with D unresolved. Germline assignment: CDR1 LNHNV and CDR2 YYDKDF (reference sequence). The CDR3 runs to 13 residues. V was clipped by 0 bases and J by 6 bases, with 8 bases between them. DNA for the CDR3: TGTGCCACCAGCAGAGATGGGTACGATGGCTACACCTTC. Encoded protein: CATSRDGYDGYTF.

The chain joins TRBV6-2 or TRBV6-3 to TRBJ2-7; the match to TRBD1 covers 11 bases. V gave up 7 bases and J gave up 7 bases; unmatched junction bases: 6. Per germline, CDR1 MNHEY and CDR2 SVGEGT. The CDR3 sequence is 13 residues long. CDR3 DNA sequence: TGTGCCAGCAAAGAGGACAGGGGGCTTGAGCAGTACTTC. It codes for CASKEDRGLEQYF.

This clonotype was counted many times. The V gene is TRBV2, the J gene TRBJ2-5, with no clear D. The CDR3 length is 10 residues. The V gene's germline CDR1 is SNHLY and CDR2 FYNNEI. V gave up 3 bases and J gave up 13 bases, with 9 bases separating them. This CDR3 is CASSDRHVYF. CDR3 coding DNA: TGTGCCAGCAGTGATAGGCATGTGTACTTC.